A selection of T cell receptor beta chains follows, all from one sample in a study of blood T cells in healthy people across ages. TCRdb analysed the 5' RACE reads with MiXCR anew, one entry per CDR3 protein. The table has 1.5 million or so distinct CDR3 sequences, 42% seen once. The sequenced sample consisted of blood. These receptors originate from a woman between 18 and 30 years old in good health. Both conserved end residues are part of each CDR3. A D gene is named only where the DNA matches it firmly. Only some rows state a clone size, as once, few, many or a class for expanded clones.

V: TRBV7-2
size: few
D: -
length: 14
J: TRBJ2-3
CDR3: CASSRLPGTDTQYF
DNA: TGTGCCAGCAGCCGGCTACCGGGCACAGATACGCAGTATTTT

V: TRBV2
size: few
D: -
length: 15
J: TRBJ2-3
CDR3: CASSVLAGPTGTQYF
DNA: TGTGCCAGCAGTGTGCTGGCGGGGCCTACGGGCACGCAGTATTTT

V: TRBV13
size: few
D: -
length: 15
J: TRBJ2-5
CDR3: CASSLEAAKQETQYF
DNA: TGTGCCAGCAGCCTAGAAGCAGCAAAACAAGAGACCCAGTACTTC

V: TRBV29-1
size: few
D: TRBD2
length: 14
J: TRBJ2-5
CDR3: CSVTQTSGEGTQYF
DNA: TGCAGCGTTACCCAGACTAGCGGGGAAGGGACCCAGTACTTC

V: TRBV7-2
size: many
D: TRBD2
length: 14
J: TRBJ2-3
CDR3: CASSLAGGADTQYF
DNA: TGTGCCAGCAGCTTAGCCGGGGGGGCAGATACGCAGTATTTT

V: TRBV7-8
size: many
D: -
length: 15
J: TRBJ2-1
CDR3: CASSFPGLNYNEQFF
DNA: TGTGCCAGCAGTTTTCCGGGACTCAACTACAATGAGCAGTTCTTC

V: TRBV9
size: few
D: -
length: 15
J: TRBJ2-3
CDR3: CASSVSDPFTDTQYF
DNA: TGTGCCAGCAGCGTAAGTGACCCCTTCACAGATACGCAGTATTTT

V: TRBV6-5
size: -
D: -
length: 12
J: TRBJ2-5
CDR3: CASSYSQGKQYF
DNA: TGTGCCAGCAGTTACTCGCAGGGCAAGCAGTACTTC

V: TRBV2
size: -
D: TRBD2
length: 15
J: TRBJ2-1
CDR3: CASRRLAGDGNEQFF
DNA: TGTGCCAGCCGCAGACTAGCGGGGGACGGCAATGAGCAGTTCTTC

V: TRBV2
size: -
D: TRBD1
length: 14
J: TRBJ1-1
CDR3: CASIRQGVDTEAFF
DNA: TGTGCCAGCATTAGACAGGGCGTGGACACTGAAGCTTTCTTT

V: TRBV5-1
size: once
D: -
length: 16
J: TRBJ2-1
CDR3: CASSGILDSPYNEQFF
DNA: TGCGCCAGCAGCGGAATCCTGGACAGCCCTTACAATGAGCAGTTCTTC

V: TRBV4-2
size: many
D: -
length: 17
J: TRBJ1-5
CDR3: CASSQDYTRGLTAPQHF
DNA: TGTGCCAGCAGCCAAGACTACACGAGGGGCCTGACTGCGCCCCAGCATTTT

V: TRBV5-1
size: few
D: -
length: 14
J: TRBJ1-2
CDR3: CASSGAGNIYGYTF
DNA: TGCGCCAGCAGCGGGGCGGGGAATATCTATGGCTACACCTTC

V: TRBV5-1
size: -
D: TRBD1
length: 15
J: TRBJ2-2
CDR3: CASSWDRVNTGELFF
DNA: TGCGCCAGCAGCTGGGACAGGGTGAACACCGGGGAGCTGTTTTTT

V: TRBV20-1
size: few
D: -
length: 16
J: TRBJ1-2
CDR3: CSARDPRMSGNYGYTF
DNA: TGCAGTGCTAGAGACCCACGGATGAGCGGGAACTATGGCTACACCTTC